This TCR beta chain is drawn from a study of T cells after yellow fever vaccination. On the study more broadly: SMART-Seq v4 Ultra Low Input served to prepare low-cell-number fractions. Study-wide results and caveats: In FACS-sorted repertoires, abundant clonotypes from the bulk population could appear as contaminants. Post-booster repertoires again held most primary-vaccination clones (about 96% CD4, roughly 89% CD8).

The length of the CDR3 is 14 residues. The germline V gene encodes CDR1 SGHTA and CDR2 FQGNSA. The germline V and J ends were trimmed by 3 bases and 2 bases, with 9 bases remaining between them. 5'RACE template switching produced TCR cDNA carrying a universal primer site and UMIs. TCRdb processed the 5' RACE reads anew with MiXCR; each CDR3 protein has one entry. The table records 300,000 or so distinct CDR3 sequences, approximately 7% of them present only once. This clonotype has at least ten counts. What it binds is not known. This TCR derives from a man between 18 and 29 years old who received the YFV17D yellow fever vaccine. The input for sequencing was PBMCs, taken more than 35 days after the first yellow fever vaccination. This chain connects TRBV7-2 to TRBJ2-3, with D perhaps matching TRBD1 (5 bases). The CDR3 here is CASSLRTFTDTQYF. CDR3 DNA: TGTGCCAGCAGCTTGAGGACATTCACAGATACGCAGTATTTT. The full variable domain, its missing parts supplied by reference TRBV7-2 and TRBJ2-3, is GAGVSQSPSNKVTEKGKDVELRCDPISGHTALYWYRQSLGQGLEFLIYFQGNSAPDKSGLPSDRFSAERTGGSVSTLTIQRTQQEDSAVYLCASSLRTFTDTQYFGPGTRLTVL.